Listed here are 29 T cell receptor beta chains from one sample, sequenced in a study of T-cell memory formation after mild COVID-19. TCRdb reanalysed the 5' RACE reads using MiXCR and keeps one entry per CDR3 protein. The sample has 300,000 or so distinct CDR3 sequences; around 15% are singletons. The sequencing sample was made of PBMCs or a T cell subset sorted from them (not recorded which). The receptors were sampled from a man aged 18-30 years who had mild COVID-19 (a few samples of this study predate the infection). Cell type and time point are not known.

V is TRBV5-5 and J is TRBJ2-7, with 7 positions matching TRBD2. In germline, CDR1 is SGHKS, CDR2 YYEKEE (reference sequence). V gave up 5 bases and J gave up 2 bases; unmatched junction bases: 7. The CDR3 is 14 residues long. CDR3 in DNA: TGTGCCAGCAGTCCCGTTAGCGGGCCCTACGAGCAGTACTTC. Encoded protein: CASSPVSGPYEQYF.

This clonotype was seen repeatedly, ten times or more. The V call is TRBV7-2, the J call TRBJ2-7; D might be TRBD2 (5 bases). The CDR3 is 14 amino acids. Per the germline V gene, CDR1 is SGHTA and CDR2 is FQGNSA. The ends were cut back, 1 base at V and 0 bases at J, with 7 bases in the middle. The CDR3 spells CASSLGGFSYEQYF. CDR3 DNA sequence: TGTGCCAGCAGCTTAGGAGGGTTCTCCTACGAGCAGTACTTC.

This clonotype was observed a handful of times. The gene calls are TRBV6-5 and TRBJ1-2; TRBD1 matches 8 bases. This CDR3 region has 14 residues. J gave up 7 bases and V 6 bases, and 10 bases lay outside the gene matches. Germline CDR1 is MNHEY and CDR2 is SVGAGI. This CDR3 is CASSRTGWSGGYTF. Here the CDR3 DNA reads TGTGCCAGCAGCAGGACAGGGTGGAGTGGTGGCTACACCTTC.

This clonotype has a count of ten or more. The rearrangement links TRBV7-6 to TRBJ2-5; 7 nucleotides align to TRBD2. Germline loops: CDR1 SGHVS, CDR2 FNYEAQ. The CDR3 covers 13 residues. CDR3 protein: CASGNGGAETQYF. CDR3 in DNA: TGTGCGAGCGGGAACGGCGGGGCAGAGACCCAGTACTTC.

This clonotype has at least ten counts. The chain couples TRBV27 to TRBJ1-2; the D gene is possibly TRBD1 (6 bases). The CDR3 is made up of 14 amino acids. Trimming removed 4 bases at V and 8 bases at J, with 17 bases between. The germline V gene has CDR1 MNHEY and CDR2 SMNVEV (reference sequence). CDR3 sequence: CASSSQGIGQGYTF. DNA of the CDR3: TGTGCCAGCAGTTCCCAGGGGATAGGTCAGGGCTACACCTTC.

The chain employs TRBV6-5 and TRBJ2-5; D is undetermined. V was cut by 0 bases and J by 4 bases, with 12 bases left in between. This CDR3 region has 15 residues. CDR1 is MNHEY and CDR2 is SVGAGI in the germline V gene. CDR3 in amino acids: CASSYSLRSGETQYF. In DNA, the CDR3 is TGTGCCAGCAGTTACTCGTTACGGTCTGGAGAGACCCAGTACTTC.

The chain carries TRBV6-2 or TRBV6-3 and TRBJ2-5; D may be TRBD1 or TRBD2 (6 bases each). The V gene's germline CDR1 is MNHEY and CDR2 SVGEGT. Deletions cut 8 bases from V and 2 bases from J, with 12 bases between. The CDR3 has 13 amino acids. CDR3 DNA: TGTGCCAGCCAAAAAGGGGGGCAAGAGACCCAGTACTTC. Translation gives CASQKGGQETQYF.

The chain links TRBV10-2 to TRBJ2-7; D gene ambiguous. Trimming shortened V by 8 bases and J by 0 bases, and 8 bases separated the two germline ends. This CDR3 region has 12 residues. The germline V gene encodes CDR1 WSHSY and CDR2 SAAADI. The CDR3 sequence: CASVGDSYEQYF. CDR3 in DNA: TGCGCCAGCGTGGGTGACTCCTACGAGCAGTACTTC.

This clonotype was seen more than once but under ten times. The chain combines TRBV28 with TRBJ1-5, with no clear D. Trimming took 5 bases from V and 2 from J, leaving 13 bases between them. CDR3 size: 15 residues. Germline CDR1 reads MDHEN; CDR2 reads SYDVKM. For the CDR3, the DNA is TGTGCCAGCAGTCCCGGTGGGCGAGGCAATCAGCCCCAGCATTTT. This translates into CASSPGGRGNQPQHF.

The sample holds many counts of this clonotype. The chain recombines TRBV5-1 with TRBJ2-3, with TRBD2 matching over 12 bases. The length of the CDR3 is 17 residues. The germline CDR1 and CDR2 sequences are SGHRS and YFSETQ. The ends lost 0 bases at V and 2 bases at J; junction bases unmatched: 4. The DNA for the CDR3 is TGCGCCAGCAGCTTGGGGACTAGCGGGGCCCCCACAGATACGCAGTATTTT. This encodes CASSLGTSGAPTDTQYF.

CDR3 residues: CASSLFQRGGGRDTQYF. The CDR3 DNA sequence: TGTGCCAGCAGTTTATTCCAGCGGGGGGGCGGCAGAGATACGCAGTATTTT. V gene TRBV12-3 or TRBV12-4 combines with J gene TRBJ2-3, with 10 bases lining up with TRBD2. The CDR3 runs to 17 residues. With V trimmed by 2 bases and J by 5 bases, 10 bases remained unmatched.

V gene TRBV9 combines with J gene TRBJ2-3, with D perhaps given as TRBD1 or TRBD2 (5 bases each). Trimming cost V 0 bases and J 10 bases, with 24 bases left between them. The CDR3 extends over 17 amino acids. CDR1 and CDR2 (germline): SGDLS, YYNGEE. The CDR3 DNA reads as TGTGCCAGCAGCGTAGAAGAGGCCGGGGCTAGTTTCATTTCGCAGTATTTT. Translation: CASSVEEAGASFISQYF.

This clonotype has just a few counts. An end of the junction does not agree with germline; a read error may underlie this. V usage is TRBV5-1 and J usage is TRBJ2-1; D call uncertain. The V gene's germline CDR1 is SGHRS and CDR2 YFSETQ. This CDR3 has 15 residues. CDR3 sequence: CASSLEPLLYSEQFF. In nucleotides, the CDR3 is TGCGCCAGCAGCTTGGAACCCCTCCTCTACAGTGAGCAGTTCTTC. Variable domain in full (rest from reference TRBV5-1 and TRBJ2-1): KAGVTQTPRYLIKTRGQQVTLSCSPISGHRSVSWYQQTPGQGLQFLFEYFSETQRNKGNFPGRFSGRQFSNSRSEMNVSTLELGDSALYLCASSLEPLLYSEQFFGPGTRLTVL.

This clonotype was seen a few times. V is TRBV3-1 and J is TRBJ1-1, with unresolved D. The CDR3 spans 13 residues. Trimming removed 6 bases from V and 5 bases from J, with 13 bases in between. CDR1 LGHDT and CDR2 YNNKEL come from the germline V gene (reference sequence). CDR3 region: CASRLTVGTEAFF. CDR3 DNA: TGTGCCAGCAGGCTCACGGTGGGAACTGAAGCTTTCTTT.

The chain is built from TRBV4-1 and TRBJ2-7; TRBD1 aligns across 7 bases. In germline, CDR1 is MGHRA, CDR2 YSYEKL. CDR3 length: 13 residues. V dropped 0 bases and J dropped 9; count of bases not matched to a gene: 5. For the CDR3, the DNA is TGCGCCAGCAGCCAAGATGAGGGGGCGAGGCAGTACTTC. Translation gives CASSQDEGARQYF.

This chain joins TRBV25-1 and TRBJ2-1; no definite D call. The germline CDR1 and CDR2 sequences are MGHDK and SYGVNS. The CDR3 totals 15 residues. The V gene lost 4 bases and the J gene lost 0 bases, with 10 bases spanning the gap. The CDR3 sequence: CASSVLTTSYNEQFF. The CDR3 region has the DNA TGTGCCAGCAGTGTTTTGACCACCTCCTACAATGAGCAGTTCTTC.

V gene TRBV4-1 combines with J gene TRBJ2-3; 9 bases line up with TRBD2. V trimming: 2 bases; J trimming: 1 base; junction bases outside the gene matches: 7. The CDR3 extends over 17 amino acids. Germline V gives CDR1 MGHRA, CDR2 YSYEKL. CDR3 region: CASSQITSGQGTDTQYF. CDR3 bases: TGCGCCAGCAGCCAAATTACTAGCGGGCAAGGCACAGATACGCAGTATTTT.

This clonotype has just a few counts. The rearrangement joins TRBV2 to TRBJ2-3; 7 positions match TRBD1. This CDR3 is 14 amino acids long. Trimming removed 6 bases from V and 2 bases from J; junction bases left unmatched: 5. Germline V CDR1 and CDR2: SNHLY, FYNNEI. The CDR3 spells CASRVQGPTDTQYF. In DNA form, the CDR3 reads TGTGCCAGCAGAGTACAGGGGCCCACAGATACGCAGTATTTT.

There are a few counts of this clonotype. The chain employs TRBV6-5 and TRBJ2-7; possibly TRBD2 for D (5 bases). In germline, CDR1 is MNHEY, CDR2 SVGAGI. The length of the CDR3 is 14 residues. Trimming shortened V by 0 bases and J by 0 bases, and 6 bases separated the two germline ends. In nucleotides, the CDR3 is TGTGCCAGCAGTTACTCGAGGGTCTCCTACGAGCAGTACTTC. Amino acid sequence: CASSYSRVSYEQYF.

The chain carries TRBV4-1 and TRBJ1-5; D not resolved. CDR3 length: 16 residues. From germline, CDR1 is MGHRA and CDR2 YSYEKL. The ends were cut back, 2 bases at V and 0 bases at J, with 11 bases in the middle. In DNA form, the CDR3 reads TGCGCCAGCAGCCAAAGACAAGGATATAGCAATCAGCCCCAGCATTTT. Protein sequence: CASSQRQGYSNQPQHF.

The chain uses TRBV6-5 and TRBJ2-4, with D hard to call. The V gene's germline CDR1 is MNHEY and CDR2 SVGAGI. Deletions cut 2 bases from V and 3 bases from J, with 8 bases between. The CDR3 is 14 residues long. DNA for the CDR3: TGTGCCAGCAGTTACGCCGGTCGCAAAAACATTCAGTACTTC. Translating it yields CASSYAGRKNIQYF.

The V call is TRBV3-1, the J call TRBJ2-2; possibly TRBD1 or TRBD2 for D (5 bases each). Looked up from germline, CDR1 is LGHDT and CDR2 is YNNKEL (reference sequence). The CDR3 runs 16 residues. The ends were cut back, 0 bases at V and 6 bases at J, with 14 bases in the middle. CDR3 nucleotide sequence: TGTGCCAGCAGCCAAGATGGGAGAAGGGACCCCGGGGAGCTGTTTTTT. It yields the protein CASSQDGRRDPGELFF.

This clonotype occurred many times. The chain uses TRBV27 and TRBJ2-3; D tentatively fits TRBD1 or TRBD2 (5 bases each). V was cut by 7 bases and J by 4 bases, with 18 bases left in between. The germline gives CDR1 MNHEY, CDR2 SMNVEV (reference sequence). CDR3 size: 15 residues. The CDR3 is CASTLLGDSPDTQYF. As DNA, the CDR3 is TGTGCCAGCACCCTACTGGGGGATAGTCCAGATACGCAGTATTTT.

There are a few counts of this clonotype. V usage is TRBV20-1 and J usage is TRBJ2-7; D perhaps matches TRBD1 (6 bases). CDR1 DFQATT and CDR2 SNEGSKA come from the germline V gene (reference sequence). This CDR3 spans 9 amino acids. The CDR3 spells CRRGYEQYV. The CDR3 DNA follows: TGCAGGAGGGGGTACGAGCAGTACGTC.

For the CDR3, the DNA is TGCGCCAGCAGCTTGTTGTCAGGGGAGAGCTACGAGCAGTACTTC. Its protein is CASSLLSGESYEQYF. V gene TRBV5-1 combines with J gene TRBJ2-7; D is possibly TRBD1 (6 bases). The CDR3 contains 15 residues. CDR1 is SGHRS and CDR2 is YFSETQ in the germline V gene. The ends were cut back, 1 base at V and 3 bases at J, with 14 bases in the middle.

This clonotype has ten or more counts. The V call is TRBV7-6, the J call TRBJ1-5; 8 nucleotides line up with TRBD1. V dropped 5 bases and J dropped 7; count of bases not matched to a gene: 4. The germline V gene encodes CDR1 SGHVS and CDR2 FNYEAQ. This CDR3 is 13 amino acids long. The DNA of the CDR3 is TGTGCCAGCAGCGGACAGGGTAGCCAGCCCCAGCATTTT. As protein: CASSGQGSQPQHF.

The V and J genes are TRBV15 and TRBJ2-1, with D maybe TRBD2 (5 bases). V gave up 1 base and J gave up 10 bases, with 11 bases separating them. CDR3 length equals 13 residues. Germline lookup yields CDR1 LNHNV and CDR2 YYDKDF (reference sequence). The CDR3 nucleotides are TGTGCCACCAGCAGAGGTAACGGGGTGGAGCAGTTCTTC. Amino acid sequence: CATSRGNGVEQFF.

CDR3 in amino acids: CASSLEGTNQPQHF. The CDR3 DNA reads TGCGCCAGCAGCTTGGAGGGGACAAATCAGCCCCAGCATTTT. This rearrangement joins TRBV5-1 to TRBJ1-5, with D perhaps matching TRBD1 (6 bases). Germline V gene lookup returns CDR1 SGHRS and CDR2 YFSETQ. The CDR3 is 14 residues long. Trimming shortened V by 0 bases and J by 4 bases, and 8 bases separated the two germline ends.

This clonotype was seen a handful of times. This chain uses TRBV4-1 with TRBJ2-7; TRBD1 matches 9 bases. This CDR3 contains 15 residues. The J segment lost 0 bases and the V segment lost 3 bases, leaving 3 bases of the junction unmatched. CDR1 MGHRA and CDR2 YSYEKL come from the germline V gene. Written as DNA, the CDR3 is TGCGCCAGCAGCCACCCGGGACAGGGCTCCTACGAGCAGTACTTC. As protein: CASSHPGQGSYEQYF.